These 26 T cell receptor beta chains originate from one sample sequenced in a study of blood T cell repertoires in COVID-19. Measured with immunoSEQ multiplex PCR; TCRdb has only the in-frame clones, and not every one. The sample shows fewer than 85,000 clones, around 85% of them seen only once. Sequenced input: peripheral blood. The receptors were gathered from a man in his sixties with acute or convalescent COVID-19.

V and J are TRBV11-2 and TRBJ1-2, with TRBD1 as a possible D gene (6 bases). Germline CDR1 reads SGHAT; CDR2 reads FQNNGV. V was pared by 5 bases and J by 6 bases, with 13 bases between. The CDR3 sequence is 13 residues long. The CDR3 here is CASSSRDNHGYTF. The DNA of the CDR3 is TGTGCCAGCAGCAGCCGGGACAACCATGGCTACACCTTC. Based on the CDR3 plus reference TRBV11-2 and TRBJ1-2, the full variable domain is EAGVAQSPRYKIIEKRQSVAFWCNPISGHATLYWYQQILGQGPKLLIQFQNNGVVDDSQLPKDRFSAERLKGVDSTLKIQPAKLEDSAVYLCASSSRDNHGYTFGSGTRLTVV.

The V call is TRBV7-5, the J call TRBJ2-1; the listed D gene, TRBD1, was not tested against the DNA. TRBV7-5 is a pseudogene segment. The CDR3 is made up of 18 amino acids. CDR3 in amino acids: CARSLEGGDRSGGNEQFF. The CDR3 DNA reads TGTGCCAGAAGCTTAGAGGGTGGGGACAGATCAGGAGGCAATGAGCAGTTCTTC.

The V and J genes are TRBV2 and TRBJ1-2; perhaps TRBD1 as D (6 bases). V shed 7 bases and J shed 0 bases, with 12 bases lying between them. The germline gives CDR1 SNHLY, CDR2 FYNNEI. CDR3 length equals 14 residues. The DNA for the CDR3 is TGTGCCAGCAACCCCGGACAGACTAACTATGGCTACACCTTC. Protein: CASNPGQTNYGYTF.

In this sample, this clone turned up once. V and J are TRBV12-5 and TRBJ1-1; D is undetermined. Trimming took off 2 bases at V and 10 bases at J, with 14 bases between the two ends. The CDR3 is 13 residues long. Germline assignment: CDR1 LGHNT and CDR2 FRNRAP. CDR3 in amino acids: CASGLISLGAAFF. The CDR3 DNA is TGTGCTAGTGGTTTGATCTCACTAGGAGCAGCTTTCTTT.

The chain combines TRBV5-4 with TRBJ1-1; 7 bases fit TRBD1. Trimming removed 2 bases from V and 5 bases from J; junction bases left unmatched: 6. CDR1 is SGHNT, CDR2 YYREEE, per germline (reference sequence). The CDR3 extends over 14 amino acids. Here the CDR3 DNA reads TGTGCCAGCAGCTTAAACAGGGGACTGACTGAAGCTTTCTTT. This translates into CASSLNRGLTEAFF.

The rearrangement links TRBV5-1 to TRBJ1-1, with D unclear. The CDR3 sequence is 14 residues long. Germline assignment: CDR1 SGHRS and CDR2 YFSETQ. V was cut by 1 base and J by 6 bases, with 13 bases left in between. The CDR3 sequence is CASSLPDGLAEAFF. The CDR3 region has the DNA TGCGCCAGCAGCTTGCCCGACGGGTTGGCTGAAGCTTTCTTT.

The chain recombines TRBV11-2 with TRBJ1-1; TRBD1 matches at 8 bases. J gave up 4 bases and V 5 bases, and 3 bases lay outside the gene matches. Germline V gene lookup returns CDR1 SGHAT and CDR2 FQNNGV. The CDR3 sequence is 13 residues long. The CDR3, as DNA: TGTGCCAGCAGCGCTGACAGGGGCACTGAAGCTTTCTTT. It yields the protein CASSADRGTEAFF.

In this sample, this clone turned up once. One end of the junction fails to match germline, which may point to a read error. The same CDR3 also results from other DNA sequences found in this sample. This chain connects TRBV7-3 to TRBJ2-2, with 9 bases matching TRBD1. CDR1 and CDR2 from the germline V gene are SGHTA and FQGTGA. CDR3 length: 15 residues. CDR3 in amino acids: CASSQSRDRAGELFF. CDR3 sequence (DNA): TGTGCCAGCAGCCAGTCCCGGGACAGGGCCGGGGAGTTGTTTTTT.

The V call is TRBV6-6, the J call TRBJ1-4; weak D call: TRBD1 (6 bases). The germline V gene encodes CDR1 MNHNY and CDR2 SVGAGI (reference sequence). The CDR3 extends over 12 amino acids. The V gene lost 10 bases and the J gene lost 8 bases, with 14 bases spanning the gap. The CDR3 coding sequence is TGTGCCACCAAACAGGGTTTAGAAAAACTGTTTTTT. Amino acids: CATKQGLEKLFF.

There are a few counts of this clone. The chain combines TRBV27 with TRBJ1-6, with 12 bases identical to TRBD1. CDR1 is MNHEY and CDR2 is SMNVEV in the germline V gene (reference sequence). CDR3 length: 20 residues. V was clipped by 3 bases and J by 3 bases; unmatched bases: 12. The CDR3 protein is CASSFLRDRGRTNYNSPLHF. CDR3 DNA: TGTGCCAGCAGTTTCCTCCGGGACAGGGGGCGGACAAACTATAATTCACCCCTCCACTTT.

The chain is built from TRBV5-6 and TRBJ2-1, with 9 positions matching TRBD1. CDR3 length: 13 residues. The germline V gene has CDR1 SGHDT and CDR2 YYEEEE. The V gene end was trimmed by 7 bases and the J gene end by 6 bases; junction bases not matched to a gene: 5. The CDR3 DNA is TGTGCCAGCTCCGGGACAGGGCCCAATGAGCAGTTCTTC. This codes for CASSGTGPNEQFF.

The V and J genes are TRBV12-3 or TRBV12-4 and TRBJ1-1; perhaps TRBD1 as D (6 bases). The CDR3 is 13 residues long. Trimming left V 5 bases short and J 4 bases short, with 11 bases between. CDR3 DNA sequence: TGTGCCAGCAGTGGGACATCAAGCACTGAAGCTTTCTTT. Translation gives CASSGTSSTEAFF.

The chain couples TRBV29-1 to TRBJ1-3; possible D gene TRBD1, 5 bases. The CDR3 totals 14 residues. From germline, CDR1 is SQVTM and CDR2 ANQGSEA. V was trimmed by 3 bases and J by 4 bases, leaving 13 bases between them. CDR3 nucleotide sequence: TGCAGCGTTGACGGGGACTACTCCGGAAACACCATATATTTT. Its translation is CSVDGDYSGNTIYF.

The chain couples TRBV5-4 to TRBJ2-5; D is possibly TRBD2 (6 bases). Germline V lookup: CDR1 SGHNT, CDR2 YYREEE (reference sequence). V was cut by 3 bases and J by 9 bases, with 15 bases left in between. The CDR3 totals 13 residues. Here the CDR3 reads CASSSNYGEAQYF. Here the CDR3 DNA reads TGTGCCAGCAGCTCGAACTACGGGGAGGCCCAGTACTTC.

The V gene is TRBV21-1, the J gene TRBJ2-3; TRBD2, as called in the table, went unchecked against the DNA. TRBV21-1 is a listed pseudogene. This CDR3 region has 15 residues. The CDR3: CASSSGGAAPDTQYF. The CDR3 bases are TGTGCCAGCAGCAGTGGGGGGGCCGCCCCAGATACGCAGTATTTT.

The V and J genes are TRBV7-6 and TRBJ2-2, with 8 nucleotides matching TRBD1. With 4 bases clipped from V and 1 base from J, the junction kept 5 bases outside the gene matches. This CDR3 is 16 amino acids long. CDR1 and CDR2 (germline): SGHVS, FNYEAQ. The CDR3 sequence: CASSSQGAGNTGELFF. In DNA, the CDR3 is TGTGCCAGCAGCTCGCAGGGGGCTGGGAACACCGGGGAGCTGTTTTTT.

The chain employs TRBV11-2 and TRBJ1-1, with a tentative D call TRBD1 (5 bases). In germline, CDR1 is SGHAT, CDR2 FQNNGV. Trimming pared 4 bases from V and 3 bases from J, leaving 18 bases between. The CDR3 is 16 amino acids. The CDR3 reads CASSSRVGGAYTEAFF. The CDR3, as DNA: TGTGCCAGCAGCTCCCGGGTGGGGGGAGCGTACACTGAAGCTTTCTTT.

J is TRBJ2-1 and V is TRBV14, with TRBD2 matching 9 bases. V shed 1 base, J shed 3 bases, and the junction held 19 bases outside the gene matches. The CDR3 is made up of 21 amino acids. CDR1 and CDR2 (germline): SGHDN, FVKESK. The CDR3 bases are TGTGCCAGCAGCCAAGGGAGAAAGGCGGGGGGGCCGGTTAAACTCTACAATGAGCAGTTCTTC. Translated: CASSQGRKAGGPVKLYNEQFF.

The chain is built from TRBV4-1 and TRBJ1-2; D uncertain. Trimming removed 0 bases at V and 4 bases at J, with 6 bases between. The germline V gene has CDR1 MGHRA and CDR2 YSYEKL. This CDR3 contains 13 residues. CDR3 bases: TGCGCCAGCAGCCAAGAAACGGGCTATGGCTACACCTTC. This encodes CASSQETGYGYTF.

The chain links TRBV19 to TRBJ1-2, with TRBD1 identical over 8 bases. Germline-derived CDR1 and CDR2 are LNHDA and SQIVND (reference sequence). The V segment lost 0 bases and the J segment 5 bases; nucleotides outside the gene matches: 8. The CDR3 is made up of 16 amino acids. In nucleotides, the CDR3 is TGTGCCAGTAGTATAGATTCCCCAGGGGGCTGGTATGGCTACACCTTC. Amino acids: CASSIDSPGGWYGYTF.

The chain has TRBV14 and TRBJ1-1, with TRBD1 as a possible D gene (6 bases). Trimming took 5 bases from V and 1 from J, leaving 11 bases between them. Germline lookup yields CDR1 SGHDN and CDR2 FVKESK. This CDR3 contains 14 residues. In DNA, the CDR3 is TGTGCCAGCAGCTCAGTAGGGGGGAACACTGAAGCTTTCTTT. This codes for CASSSVGGNTEAFF.

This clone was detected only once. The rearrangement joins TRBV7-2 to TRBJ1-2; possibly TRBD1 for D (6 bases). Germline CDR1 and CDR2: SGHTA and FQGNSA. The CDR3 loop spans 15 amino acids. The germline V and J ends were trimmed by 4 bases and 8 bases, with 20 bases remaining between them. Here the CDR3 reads CASSSVGGQGSGYTF. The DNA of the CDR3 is TGTGCCAGCAGCTCTGTTGGTGGGCAGGGGAGCGGCTACACCTTC.

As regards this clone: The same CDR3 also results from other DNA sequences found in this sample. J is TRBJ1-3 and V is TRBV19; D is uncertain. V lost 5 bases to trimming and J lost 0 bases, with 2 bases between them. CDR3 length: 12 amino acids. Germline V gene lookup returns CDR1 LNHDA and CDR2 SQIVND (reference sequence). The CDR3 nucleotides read TGTGCCAGTAGTCTCTCTGGAAACACCATATATTTT. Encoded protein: CASSLSGNTIYF.

CDR3 nucleotides: TGTGCCAGCAGTGAAAGGGAGGGCGTAGAATACGAGCAGTACTTC. Protein: CASSEREGVEYEQYF. This chain joins TRBV6-1 and TRBJ2-7; 7 bases map to TRBD2. CDR1 and CDR2 (germline): MNHNS, SASEGT. The length of the CDR3 is 15 residues. V dropped 2 bases and J dropped 4; count of bases not matched to a gene: 8.

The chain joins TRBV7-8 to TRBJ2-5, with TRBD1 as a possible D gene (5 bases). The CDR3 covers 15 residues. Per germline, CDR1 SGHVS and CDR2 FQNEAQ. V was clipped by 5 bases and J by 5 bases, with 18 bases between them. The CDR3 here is CASSRDRQGEETQYF. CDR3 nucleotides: TGTGCCAGCAGCCGAGACCGCCAGGGTGAGGAGACCCAGTACTTC.

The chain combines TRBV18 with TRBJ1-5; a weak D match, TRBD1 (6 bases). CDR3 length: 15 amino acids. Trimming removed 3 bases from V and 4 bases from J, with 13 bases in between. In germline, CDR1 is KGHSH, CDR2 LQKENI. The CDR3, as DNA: TGTGCCAGCTCACCCTTCTGGACAGAAAATCAGCCCCAGCATTTT. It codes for CASSPFWTENQPQHF.